Below, 7 T cell receptor beta chains from the same sample are listed, as sequenced in a study of Graves' ophthalmopathy and Graves' hyperthyroidism. TCR beta CDR3 regions were amplified from RNA transcripts. The authors performed first-round RT-PCR with HTBI primers and then a second-round multiplex PCR. TCRdb passed the multiplex PCR reads through MiXCR, listing each CDR3 protein once. Here the sample spans hundreds of thousands of distinct CDR3 sequences, around 21% being singletons. Sequences were obtained from peripheral blood. The receptor set was obtained from a woman under 30 with stable Graves' hyperthyroidism.

The chain has TRBV11-1 and TRBJ2-7; D is undetermined. Trimming shortened V by 4 bases and J by 2 bases, and 12 bases separated the two germline ends. The CDR3 is 14 amino acids. Germline CDR1 SGHAT, CDR2 FQDESV (reference sequence). CDR3 nucleotide sequence: TGTGCCAGCAGCTATTACGAGTTTACCTACGAGCAGTACTTC. It encodes CASSYYEFTYEQYF. Using reference TRBV11-1 and TRBJ2-7 for the parts outside the CDR3, the full variable domain is EAEVAQSPRYKITEKSQAVAFWCDPISGHATLYWYRQILGQGPELLVQFQDESVVDDSQLPKDRFSAERLKGVDSTLKIQPAELGDSAMYLCASSYYEFTYEQYFGPGTRLTVT.

This clonotype was seen ten or more times. The chain couples TRBV7-2 to TRBJ2-2; 8 bases match TRBD2. V dropped 5 bases and J dropped 0; count of bases not matched to a gene: 2. The CDR3 is 15 residues long. CDR1 and CDR2 (germline): SGHTA, FQGNSA. CDR3 sequence reads: CASSTLAANTGELFF. CDR3 DNA sequence: TGTGCCAGCAGCACACTAGCGGCGAACACCGGGGAGCTGTTTTTT.

Worth noting for this clonotype: A much larger clonotype is one base distant, so this may be a read error. The CDR3 region is CASSVGTRDEQYV. The CDR3 bases are TGTGCCAGCAGCGTAGGGACTAGAGACGAGCAGTACGTC. The chain couples TRBV9 to TRBJ2-7, with 7 bases aligning to TRBD2. V was clipped by 0 bases and J by 5 bases; unmatched bases: 2. The CDR3 is 13 residues long. Per germline, CDR1 SGDLS and CDR2 YYNGEE.

This clonotype was counted ten times or more. CDR3 DNA sequence: TGTGCCAGCAGCCACACCCGGACTAGCGGGTCCACCCCCCACGAGCAGTACTTC. Its protein product is CASSHTRTSGSTPHEQYF. V gene TRBV6-4 combines with J gene TRBJ2-7; 11 nucleotides align to TRBD2. The CDR3 has 18 residues. J was trimmed by 5 bases and V by 6 bases; bases with no gene match: 18. Germline-derived CDR1 and CDR2 are MRHNA and SNTAGT.

The CDR3 region is CASSIAGGRVYEQYF. CDR3 in DNA: TGTGCCAGCAGTATAGCGGGAGGCCGGGTATACGAGCAGTACTTC. The chain has TRBV27 and TRBJ2-7; 10 bases align to TRBD2. CDR3 length equals 15 residues. The germline gives CDR1 MNHEY, CDR2 SMNVEV (reference sequence). V lost 5 bases to trimming and J lost 4 bases; unmatched junction nucleotides: 8.

A remark on this clonotype: This clone may be a read error of a much larger clone one base away. Here the CDR3 omits its conserved ending phenylalanine or tryptophan, so a read error is the likely source. The chain is built from TRBV10-3 and TRBJ2-7; 8 bases line up with TRBD1. Per germline, CDR1 ENHRY and CDR2 SYGVKD. The V segment lost 5 bases and the J segment 1 base; nucleotides outside the gene matches: 4. The CDR3 runs to 14 residues. The CDR3 sequence: CAISYGQGSYEQYL. Here the CDR3 DNA reads TGTGCCATCAGTTACGGACAGGGATCCTACGAGCAGTACCTC.

This clonotype was seen repeatedly, ten times or more. The chain joins TRBV9 to TRBJ1-2; a weak D match, TRBD1 (5 bases). Germline V gene data show CDR1 as SGDLS and CDR2 as YYNGEE. This CDR3 spans 14 amino acids. V lost 4 bases to trimming and J lost 9 bases, with 19 bases between them. DNA for the CDR3: TGTGCCAGCAGCCCCCAAGGGACCGTGAAGAGCTACACCTTC. Protein: CASSPQGTVKSYTF.